Below, 18 T cell receptor beta chains from the same sample are listed, as sequenced in a study of identical twins. TCRdb reprocessed the 5' RACE reads with MiXCR, giving one entry per CDR3 protein. The sample records roughly 230,000 distinct CDR3 sequences, about 8.9% being singletons. The data were also submitted as part of a second study, on yellow fever vaccine responses in identical twins.

Sequencing input: CD8+ T cells sorted from blood. The receptors were gathered from a woman in her late teens or twenties in good health.

This chain links TRBV5-6 with TRBJ2-7; 9 nucleotides align to TRBD1. J lost 0 bases, V lost 4 bases, and 8 bases had no gene match. This CDR3 comprises 16 residues. Germline V gives CDR1 SGHDT, CDR2 YYEEEE. CDR3 DNA sequence: TGTGCCAGCAGCCCTACCGGGACAGGGCCCTCCTACGAGCAGTACTTC. This encodes CASSPTGTGPSYEQYF.

There are many counts of this clonotype. The chain recombines TRBV25-1 with TRBJ2-5; D is tentatively TRBD1 or TRBD2 (5 bases each). The V and J ends lost 1 base and 4 bases respectively, with 10 bases between them. The CDR3 totals 14 residues. The V gene's germline CDR1 is MGHDK and CDR2 SYGVNS. The DNA of the CDR3 is TGTGCCAGCAGTGAATCGAAGAGGGGAGAGACCCAGTACTTC. This gives the protein CASSESKRGETQYF.

J is TRBJ2-5 and V is TRBV11-1; 15 bases are shared with TRBD2. From germline, CDR1 is SGHAT and CDR2 FQDESV (reference sequence). This CDR3 spans 19 amino acids. With 3 bases clipped from V and 5 bases from J, the junction kept 13 bases outside the gene matches. CDR3 residues: CASSFGTSGGPGELETQYF. Here the CDR3 DNA reads TGTGCCAGCAGCTTCGGGACTAGCGGGGGGCCCGGGGAATTGGAGACCCAGTACTTC.

The rearrangement links TRBV24-1 to TRBJ2-1; a possible D gene is TRBD2 (5 bases). Germline lookup yields CDR1 KGHDR and CDR2 SFDVKD. The CDR3 extends over 16 amino acids. The V end lost 3 bases, the J end lost 0 bases, and 11 bases lay between the germline ends. The CDR3, as DNA: TGTGCCACCAGTGATCCCTCGGGGAGCTCCTACAATGAGCAGTTCTTC. Its protein product is CATSDPSGSSYNEQFF.

The chain recombines TRBV7-3 with TRBJ2-1; unclear D gene. Trimming left V 4 bases short and J 8 bases short, with 9 bases between. The CDR3 contains 12 residues. Germline loops: CDR1 SGHTA, CDR2 FQGTGA. The CDR3 loop is CASSSDRDEQFF. The CDR3 bases are TGTGCCAGCAGCTCTGATCGCGATGAGCAGTTCTTC.

This clonotype was observed many times. V and J are TRBV12-3 or TRBV12-4 and TRBJ1-2; 8 nucleotides agree with TRBD1. The CDR3 sequence is 14 residues long. Unmatched junction bases numbered 9, after V lost 7 bases and J lost 5 bases. The CDR3 region is CASTTGGRSYGYTF. The CDR3 DNA is TGTGCCAGCACTACAGGGGGGAGATCGTATGGCTACACCTTC.

CDR3: CASSSRQDPYEQYF. The CDR3 DNA follows: TGTGCCAGCAGCTCCAGACAGGATCCCTACGAGCAGTACTTC. The chain employs TRBV7-9 and TRBJ2-7, with TRBD1 as a possible D gene (6 bases). Deletions cut 4 bases from V and 2 bases from J, with 12 bases between. This CDR3 contains 14 residues. Germline lookup yields CDR1 SEHNR and CDR2 FQNEAQ (reference sequence).

The table lists this clonotype with a few counts. The rearrangement uses TRBV18 and TRBJ2-5; unclear D gene. The length of the CDR3 is 14 residues. The ends were cut back, 2 bases at V and 0 bases at J, with 7 bases in the middle. Germline V gene sequence: CDR1 KGHSH, CDR2 LQKENI. The CDR3 spells CASSPETDQETQYF. CDR3 DNA: TGTGCCAGCTCACCAGAAACAGACCAAGAGACCCAGTACTTC.

V and J are TRBV14 and TRBJ2-3; D is ambiguous. Between the trimmed V and J ends, which lost 0 bases and 2 bases, there was a span of 9 bases. The CDR3 is made up of 15 amino acids. The germline V gene encodes CDR1 SGHDN and CDR2 FVKESK. The CDR3 DNA reads as TGTGCCAGCAGCCAAGAACAGAAGTTCACAGATACGCAGTATTTT. Translation: CASSQEQKFTDTQYF. Drawing the rest from reference TRBV14 and TRBJ2-3, the complete variable domain is EAGVTQFPSHSVIEKGQTVTLRCDPISGHDNLYWYRRVMGKEIKFLLHFVKESKQDESGMPNNRFLAERTGGTYSTLKVQPAELEDSGVYFCASSQEQKFTDTQYFGPGTRLTVL.

The chain is built from TRBV29-1 and TRBJ2-1; 9 nucleotides line up with TRBD1. The CDR3 length is 16 residues. Germline CDR1 reads SQVTM; CDR2 reads ANQGSEA. V trimming: 3 bases; J trimming: 9 bases; junction bases outside the gene matches: 15. CDR3 sequence (DNA): TGCAGCGTTGATACGGGGGACAGGGCCGTACCCAGTGAGCAGTTCTTC. This sequence encodes CSVDTGDRAVPSEQFF.

This chain connects TRBV5-1 to TRBJ2-5; D possibly corresponds to TRBD1 (5 bases). V lost 0 bases to trimming and J lost 1 base, with 10 bases between them. The CDR3 contains 15 residues. Germline-derived CDR1 and CDR2 are SGHRS and YFSETQ. CDR3 sequence (DNA): TGCGCCAGCAGCTTGGGGGTGGGGCCCCAAGAGACCCAGTACTTC. Its protein product is CASSLGVGPQETQYF.

In its sample, this clonotype was seen a few times. The CDR3 DNA reads TGTGCCAGCAGTTTTATCATTAGCGGGAGAAATGGCAACGAGCAGTACTTC. Protein: CASSFIISGRNGNEQYF. This rearrangement joins TRBV7-9 to TRBJ2-7; 9 nucleotides agree with TRBD2. This CDR3 is 17 amino acids long. J gave up 5 bases and V 6 bases, and 17 bases lay outside the gene matches. From germline, CDR1 is SEHNR and CDR2 FQNEAQ (reference sequence). The full variable domain, completed using reference TRBV7-9 and TRBJ2-7, is DTGVSQNPRHKITKRGQNVTFRCDPISEHNRLYWYRQTLGQGPEFLTYFQNEAQLEKSRLLSDRFSAERPKGSFSTLEIQRTEQGDSAMYLCASSFIISGRNGNEQYFGPGTRLTVT.

V gene TRBV13 combines with J gene TRBJ2-3; maybe TRBD2 (6 bases). V was cut by 5 bases and J by 2 bases, with 11 bases left in between. Germline CDR1 reads PRHDT; CDR2 reads FYEKMQ (reference sequence). The CDR3 totals 14 residues. The DNA of the CDR3 is TGTGCCAGCAGCGATAGCGGTCCCACAGATACGCAGTATTTT. It is translated as CASSDSGPTDTQYF. Variable domain in full (rest from reference TRBV13 and TRBJ2-3): AAGVIQSPRHLIKEKRETATLKCYPIPRHDTVYWYQQGPGQDPQFLISFYEKMQSDKGSIPDRFSAQQFSDYHSELNMSSLELGDSALYFCASSDSGPTDTQYFGPGTRLTVL.

This clonotype has only a few counts. V usage is TRBV27 and J usage is TRBJ1-2; no definite D call. CDR3 size: 15 residues. Germline values: CDR1 MNHEY, CDR2 SMNVEV (reference sequence). The V end lost 5 bases, the J end lost 8 bases, and 21 bases lay between the germline ends. CDR3 in DNA: TGTGCCAGCAGTCCCCTATTGAGGGCACCTCTAGGCTACACCTTC. Encoded protein: CASSPLLRAPLGYTF.

This clonotype was observed at least ten times. The CDR3 region is CASSSGRENSEQFF. DNA of the CDR3: TGTGCCAGTAGTTCGGGCCGGGAGAACAGTGAGCAGTTCTTC. This sequence joins TRBV19 and TRBJ2-1; D possibly corresponds to TRBD2 (6 bases). The CDR3 is made up of 14 amino acids. V dropped 5 bases and J dropped 9 bases, with 17 bases sitting between them. CDR1 and CDR2 from the germline V gene are LNHDA and SQIVND (reference sequence).

This clonotype was found many times. The CDR3 DNA reads TGCGCCAGCAGCCGAGACCCCGGGACTAGCGTCACCGGGGAGCTGTTTTTT. Its translation: CASSRDPGTSVTGELFF. The rearrangement links TRBV4-1 to TRBJ2-2; 10 bases are shared with TRBD2. After removal of 4 bases from V and 4 bases from J, the junction contained 9 bases not matched to a gene. Germline V lookup: CDR1 MGHRA, CDR2 YSYEKL. The CDR3 is 17 amino acids.

This rearrangement joins TRBV3-1 to TRBJ2-2; TRBD2 matches 12 bases. The V gene end was trimmed by 0 bases and the J gene end by 6 bases; junction bases not matched to a gene: 17. Germline V lookup: CDR1 LGHDT, CDR2 YNNKEL (reference sequence). The CDR3 length is 21 residues. CDR3 sequence: CASSQEYPGLAGGGRPGELFF. In nucleotides, the CDR3 is TGTGCCAGCAGCCAAGAATACCCGGGACTAGCGGGCGGAGGAAGACCCGGGGAGCTGTTTTTT.

In regard to this clonotype: A much larger clonotype is one base distant, so this may be a read error. The chain carries TRBV5-1 and TRBJ2-3; D tentatively reads TRBD1 or TRBD2 (7 bases each). The germline V and J ends were trimmed by 4 bases and 2 bases, with 17 bases remaining between them. The germline V gene encodes CDR1 SGHRS and CDR2 YFSETQ. The CDR3 contains 16 residues. CDR3 sequence reads: CASSPVGGGNTDTQYF. In nucleotides, the CDR3 is TGCGCCAGCAGCCCGGTGGGAGGGGGCAACACAGATACGCAGTATTTT.